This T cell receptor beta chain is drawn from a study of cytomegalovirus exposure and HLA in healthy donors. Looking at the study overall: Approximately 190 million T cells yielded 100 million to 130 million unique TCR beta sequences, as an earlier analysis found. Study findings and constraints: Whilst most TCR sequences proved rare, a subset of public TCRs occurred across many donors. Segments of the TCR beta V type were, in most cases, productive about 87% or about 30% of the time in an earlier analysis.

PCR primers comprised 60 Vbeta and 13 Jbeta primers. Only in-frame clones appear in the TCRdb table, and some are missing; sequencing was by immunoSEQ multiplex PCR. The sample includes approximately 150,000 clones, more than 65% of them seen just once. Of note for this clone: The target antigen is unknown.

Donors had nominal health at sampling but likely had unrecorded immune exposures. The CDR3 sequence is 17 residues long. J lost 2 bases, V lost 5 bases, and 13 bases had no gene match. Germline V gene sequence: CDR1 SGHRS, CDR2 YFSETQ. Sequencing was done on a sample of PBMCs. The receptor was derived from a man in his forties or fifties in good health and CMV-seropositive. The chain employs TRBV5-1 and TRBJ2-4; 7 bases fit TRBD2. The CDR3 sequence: CASSLPGLAVTKNIQYF. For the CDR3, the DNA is TGCGCCAGCAGTCTCCCTGGGCTAGCGGTGACCAAAAACATTCAGTACTTC.